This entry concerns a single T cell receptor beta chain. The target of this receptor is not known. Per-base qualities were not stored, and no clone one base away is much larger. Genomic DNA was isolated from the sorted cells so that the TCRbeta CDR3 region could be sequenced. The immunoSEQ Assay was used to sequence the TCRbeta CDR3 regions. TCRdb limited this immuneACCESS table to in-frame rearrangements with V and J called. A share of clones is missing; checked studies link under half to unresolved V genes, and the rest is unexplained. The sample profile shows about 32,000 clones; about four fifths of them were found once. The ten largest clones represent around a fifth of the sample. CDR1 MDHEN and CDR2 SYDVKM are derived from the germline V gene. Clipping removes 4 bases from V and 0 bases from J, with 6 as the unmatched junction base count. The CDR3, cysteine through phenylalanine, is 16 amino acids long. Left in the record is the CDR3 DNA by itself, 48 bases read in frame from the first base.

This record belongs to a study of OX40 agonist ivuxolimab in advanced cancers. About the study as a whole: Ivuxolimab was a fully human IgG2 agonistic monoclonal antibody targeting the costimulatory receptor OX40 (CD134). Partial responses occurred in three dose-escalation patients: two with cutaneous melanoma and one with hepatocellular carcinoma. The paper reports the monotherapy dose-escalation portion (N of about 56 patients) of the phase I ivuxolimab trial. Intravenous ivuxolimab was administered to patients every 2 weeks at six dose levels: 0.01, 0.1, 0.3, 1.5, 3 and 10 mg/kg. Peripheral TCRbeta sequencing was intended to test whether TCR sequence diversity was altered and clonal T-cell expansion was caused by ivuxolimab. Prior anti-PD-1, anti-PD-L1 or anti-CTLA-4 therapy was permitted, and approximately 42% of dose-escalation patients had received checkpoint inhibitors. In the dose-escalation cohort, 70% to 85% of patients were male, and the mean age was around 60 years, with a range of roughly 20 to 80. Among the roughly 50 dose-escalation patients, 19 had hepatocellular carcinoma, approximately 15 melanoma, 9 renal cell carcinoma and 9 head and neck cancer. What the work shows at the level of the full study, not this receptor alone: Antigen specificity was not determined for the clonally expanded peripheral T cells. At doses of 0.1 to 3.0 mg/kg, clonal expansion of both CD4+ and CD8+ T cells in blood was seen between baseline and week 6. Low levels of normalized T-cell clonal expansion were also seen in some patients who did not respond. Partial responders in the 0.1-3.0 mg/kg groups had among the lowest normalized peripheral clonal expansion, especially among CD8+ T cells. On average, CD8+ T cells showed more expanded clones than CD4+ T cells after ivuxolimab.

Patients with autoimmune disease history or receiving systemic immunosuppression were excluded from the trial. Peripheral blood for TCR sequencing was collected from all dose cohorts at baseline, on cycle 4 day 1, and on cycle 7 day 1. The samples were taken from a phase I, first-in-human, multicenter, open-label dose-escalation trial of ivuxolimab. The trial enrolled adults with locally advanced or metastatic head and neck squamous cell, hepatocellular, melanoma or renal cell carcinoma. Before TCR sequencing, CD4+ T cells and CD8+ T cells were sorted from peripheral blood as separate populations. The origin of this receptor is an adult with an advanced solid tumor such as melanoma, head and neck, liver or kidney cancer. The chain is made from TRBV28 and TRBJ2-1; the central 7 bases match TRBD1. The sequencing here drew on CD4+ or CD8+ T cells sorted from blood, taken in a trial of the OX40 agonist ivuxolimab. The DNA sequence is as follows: TGTGCCAGCAGTTCCCCGACAGGGAGCTCCTACAATGAGCAGTTCTTC. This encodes CASSSPTGSSYNEQFF.